This record concerns one T cell receptor beta chain sequence. This CDR3 is built from 16 residues. Trimming removed 4 bases from V and 5 bases from J; junction bases left unmatched: 8. Germline V lookup: CDR1 SGHRS, CDR2 YFSETQ. The sample belongs to a study of blood T cell repertoires in COVID-19. As for the study in general: Sites in the United States, Italy and Spain provided acute and convalescent COVID-19 samples. PBMCs, B-cell-depleted T cells, or T cells provided the cDNA or gDNA that made up the material.

Sequenced by immunoSEQ multiplex PCR; TCRdb stores in-frame clones only, minus some. The table lists 200,000 to 250,000 clones, about nine tenths of them singletons. The chain links TRBV5-1 to TRBJ2-5; TRBD2 matches 13 bases. Material: peripheral blood. This clonotype originated in a woman in her fifties or sixties with acute or convalescent COVID-19. CDR3 sequence (DNA): TGCGCCAGCAGCACTAGCGGGAGGGCCAGGGGGGAGACCCAGTACTTC. This encodes CASSTSGRARGETQYF. Complete variable domain (other parts from reference TRBV5-1 and TRBJ2-5): KAGVTQTPRYLIKTRGQQVTLSCSPISGHRSVSWYQQTPGQGLQFLFEYFSETQRNKGNFPGRFSGRQFSNSRSEMNVSTLELGDSALYLCASSTSGRARGETQYFGPGTRLLVL.